The T cell receptor (beta chain) described here comes from a study of T cell changes during pregnancy in multiple sclerosis. This clone turned up a few times. This CDR3 has 14 amino acids. V lost 7 bases, J lost 6 bases, and 6 bases stayed unmatched. CDR1 is SNHLY, CDR2 FYNNEI, per germline. Only in-frame clones appear in the TCRdb table, and some are missing; sequencing was by immunoSEQ multiplex PCR. The data hold approximately 60,000 clones, with around 92% observed a single time. Sequenced material: peripheral blood, taken in the first trimester of pregnancy. The TCR comes from a female donor with multiple sclerosis, enrolled in a pregnancy study. This chain joins TRBV2 and TRBJ2-1, with 10 bases lining up with TRBD2. The CDR3: CASNLAGAGNEQFF. DNA for the CDR3: TGTGCCAGCAATCTAGCGGGAGCTGGCAATGAGCAGTTCTTC.